Listed below are T cell receptor beta chains from one sample, sequenced in a study of blood T cells in healthy people across ages. TCRdb processed the 5' RACE reads anew with MiXCR; each CDR3 protein has one entry. The sample holds around 1,000,000 distinct CDR3 sequences, approximately 26% seen once. The sample was also reused in another study, on T cells of mothers and their children.

The sequenced sample consisted of blood. The receptors were gathered from a girl aged 2 to 9 in good health. Both conserved end residues are part of each CDR3. Each record gives: V gene, D gene, J gene, clone size, CDR3 protein, CDR3 DNA. The D gene is left open where the match is weak. The listing skips clone size in some rows; elsewhere it reads once, few, many or a size class.

TRBV7-6,TRBD2,TRBJ2-1,-,CASTDLDVAGGHNEQFF,TGTGCCAGCACCGACTTAGACGTAGCGGGGGGGCACAATGAGCAGTTCTTC
TRBV12-3/TRBV12-4,TRBD1,TRBJ2-5,few,CASNRDRGQETQYF,TGTGCCAGTAACCGGGACAGGGGCCAAGAGACCCAGTACTTC
TRBV7-2,-,TRBJ2-5,-,CASSLGVGIKETQYF,TGTGCCAGCAGCTTAGGGGTAGGGATTAAAGAGACCCAGTACTTC
TRBV29-1,-,TRBJ1-1,few,CSGLNTEAFF,TGCAGCGGCTTGAACACTGAAGCTTTCTTT
TRBV7-8,TRBD2,TRBJ2-3,-,CASSPRLAGGHSSTDTQYF,TGTGCCAGCAGCCCCCGACTAGCGGGGGGCCATTCTAGCACAGATACGCAGTATTTT
TRBV10-3,-,TRBJ2-7,few,CAIRAASPVVYEQYF,TGTGCCATCAGGGCAGCGTCACCGGTAGTCTACGAGCAGTACTTC
TRBV11-2,-,TRBJ2-3,few,CASSLGSGVTDTQYF,TGTGCCAGCAGCTTAGGTAGTGGGGTTACAGATACGCAGTATTTT
TRBV19,-,TRBJ1-1,few,CASSIGTDVGAFF,TGTGCCAGTAGTATAGGAACCGACGTGGGAGCTTTCTTT
TRBV29-1,TRBD1,TRBJ2-5,-,CSVDQLRGQGTETQYF,TGCAGCGTTGACCAACTTAGAGGACAGGGAACAGAGACCCAGTACTTC
TRBV7-2,-,TRBJ2-1,-,CASSSSSQFF,TGTGCCAGCAGCTCGAGCAGTCAGTTCTTC
TRBV20-1,TRBD2,TRBJ2-1,-,CSARSSEGRADEQFF,TGCAGTGCTAGATCATCGGAGGGGAGGGCCGATGAGCAGTTCTTC
TRBV20-1,TRBD1,TRBJ2-7,-,CSAAPPGGLGEQYF,TGCAGTGCGGCCCCCCCAGGGGGCTTAGGCGAGCAGTACTTC
TRBV6-4,-,TRBJ2-3,-,CASTRESGGTDTQYF,TGTGCCAGCACCCGGGAGTCTGGAGGCACAGATACGCAGTATTTT
TRBV5-5,-,TRBJ2-1,few,CASSLAPAWEQFF,TGTGCCAGCAGCTTGGCCCCTGCCTGGGAGCAGTTCTTC
TRBV9,-,TRBJ2-3,few,CASSVELRQPDTQYF,TGTGCCAGCAGCGTAGAACTTCGACAACCAGATACGCAGTATTTT
TRBV5-1,-,TRBJ1-1,few,CASSLLGMQNTEAFF,TGCGCCAGCAGCTTGCTGGGGATGCAGAACACTGAAGCTTTCTTT
TRBV27,-,TRBJ1-2,few,CASSLGPGQAYTF,TGTGCCAGCAGTTTAGGGCCGGGTCAAGCCTACACCTTC
TRBV24-1,-,TRBJ2-5,-,CATSTPGRPQETQYF,TGTGCCACCAGTACACCGGGCAGACCGCAAGAGACCCAGTACTTC
TRBV28,TRBD1,TRBJ1-2,-,CASSLPTGGVGKGYTF,TGTGCCAGCAGTTTACCAACAGGGGGCGTTGGGAAAGGCTACACCTTC
TRBV7-9,-,TRBJ2-5,-,CASSGTAGQTDQETQYF,TGTGCCAGCAGCGGTACCGCGGGACAGACAGACCAAGAGACCCAGTACTTC
TRBV4-1,-,TRBJ2-3,few,CASSQVLDADTQYF,TGCGCCAGCAGCCAAGTTTTAGACGCAGATACGCAGTATTTT
TRBV4-3,TRBD2,TRBJ2-7,many,CASSQELLAGAEQYF,TGCGCCAGCAGCCAAGAACTACTAGCGGGGGCCGAGCAGTACTTC
TRBV6-5,-,TRBJ2-5,-,CASSYSGPKETQYF,TGTGCCAGCAGTTACTCTGGGCCGAAAGAGACCCAGTACTTC
TRBV12-3/TRBV12-4,-,TRBJ2-5,few,CASSFGRGGPGTQYF,TGTGCCAGCAGTTTTGGGAGGGGGGGTCCGGGGACCCAGTACTTC
TRBV7-2,-,TRBJ2-7,-,CASREQGGYEQYF,TGTGCCAGCAGAGAACAGGGTGGCTACGAGCAGTACTTC
TRBV7-2,-,TRBJ2-6,-,CASSLKVSTQSGANVLTF,TGTGCCAGCAGCTTAAAAGTCTCGACACAATCTGGGGCCAACGTCCTGACTTTC
TRBV29-1,-,TRBJ2-7,-,CSVEDLDSTYEQYF,TGCAGCGTTGAAGATCTCGACAGTACCTACGAGCAGTACTTC
TRBV28,TRBD2,TRBJ2-3,-,CASSLYRMGKIAAGGPDTQYF,TGTGCCAGCAGTTTATACCGTATGGGAAAAATTGCGGCGGGAGGGCCAGATACGCAGTATTTT
TRBV24-1,-,TRBJ2-5,many,CATSGAGGGETQYF,TGTGCCACCAGTGGAGCCGGGGGCGGAGAGACCCAGTACTTC
TRBV4-1,TRBD2,TRBJ2-5,few,CASSILAGEETQYF,TGCGCCAGCAGTATACTAGCGGGAGAAGAGACCCAGTACTTC
TRBV6-5,-,TRBJ2-1,many,CASQGLISYNEQFF,TGTGCCAGCCAGGGATTGATCTCCTACAATGAGCAGTTCTTC
TRBV29-1,-,TRBJ1-2,-,CSVDREYGYTF,TGCAGCGTTGATAGGGAATATGGCTACACCTTC
TRBV5-5,-,TRBJ1-3,-,CASSLETGTGFASGNTIYF,TGTGCCAGCAGCTTGGAGACCGGAACAGGGTTTGCCTCTGGAAACACCATATATTTT
TRBV3-1,TRBD2,TRBJ2-1,-,CASSQAGGPVDEQFF,TGTGCCAGCAGCCAAGCGGGAGGCCCGGTGGATGAGCAGTTCTTC
TRBV5-1,-,TRBJ1-4,-,CASSLGASLNEKLFF,TGCGCCAGCAGCTTGGGGGCCAGCCTTAATGAAAAACTGTTTTTT
TRBV12-3/TRBV12-4,-,TRBJ2-7,-,CASSARPANDEQYF,TGTGCCAGCAGCGCCAGGCCAGCGAATGACGAGCAGTACTTC
TRBV29-1,-,TRBJ2-5,-,CSVQGGGRETQYF,TGCAGCGTCCAGGGAGGGGGCAGGGAGACCCAGTACTTC
TRBV24-1,TRBD1,TRBJ1-2,many,CATSDPRDSRYGYTF,TGTGCCACCAGTGACCCCCGGGACAGTCGTTATGGCTACACCTTC
TRBV3-1,TRBD2,TRBJ2-5,few,CASSHVLREETQYF,TGTGCCAGCAGCCATGTCCTTCGGGAGGAAACCCAGTACTTC
TRBV6-2/TRBV6-3,-,TRBJ1-2,-,CASSYAGPYGYTF,TGTGCCAGCAGTTACGCCGGACCCTATGGCTACACCTTC
TRBV2,TRBD1,TRBJ2-5,-,CASRGQGGLETQYF,TGTGCCAGCAGAGGACAGGGTGGTCTAGAGACCCAGTACTTC
TRBV29-1,TRBD1,TRBJ2-7,few,CSVGGGQGTYEQYF,TGCAGCGTTGGGGGGGGACAGGGCACCTACGAGCAGTACTTC
TRBV7-8,-,TRBJ2-7,-,CTSSLHQGPSYEQYF,TGTACCAGCAGCCTCCATCAGGGACCCTCCTACGAGCAGTACTTC
TRBV9,-,TRBJ1-4,-,CASSERSGEKLFF,TGTGCCAGCAGCGAACGAAGCGGGGAAAAACTGTTTTTT
TRBV27,-,TRBJ1-5,few,CASSSRAQPQHF,TGTGCCAGCAGTTCCCGAGCCCAGCCCCAGCATTTT
TRBV24-1,-,TRBJ2-7,-,CATSDRPPRIEQYF,TGTGCCACCAGTGACAGACCTCCGAGGATCGAGCAGTACTTC
TRBV12-3/TRBV12-4,-,TRBJ2-1,-,CASRGDEVGQFF,TGTGCCAGCAGGGGGGACGAGGTGGGGCAGTTCTTC
TRBV7-2,TRBD2,TRBJ2-7,few,CASSLELAGGAYEQYF,TGTGCCAGCAGCTTAGAGCTAGCGGGAGGGGCCTACGAGCAGTACTTC
TRBV10-3,TRBD2,TRBJ2-7,few,CAISESASGGYEQYF,TGTGCCATCAGTGAGTCCGCTAGCGGGGGCTACGAGCAGTACTTC
TRBV10-3,TRBD1,TRBJ1-1,-,CAISGDRGRTEAFF,TGTGCCATCAGTGGGGACAGGGGGAGGACTGAAGCTTTCTTT
TRBV28,TRBD1,TRBJ2-1,-,CASSSNRGRQFF,TGTGCCAGCAGTTCGAACAGGGGGCGGCAGTTCTTC
TRBV3-1,-,TRBJ1-3,-,CASSQGYRPTGNTIYF,TGTGCCAGCAGCCAAGGATATAGACCGACTGGAAACACCATATATTTT
TRBV20-1,TRBD2,TRBJ2-5,few,CSARPTLAGGRETQYF,TGCAGTGCTAGACCTACACTAGCGGGGGGGCGGGAGACCCAGTACTTC
TRBV15,-,TRBJ1-4,few,CATSRSTVQLFF,TGTGCCACCAGCAGATCTACAGTACAGCTGTTTTTT